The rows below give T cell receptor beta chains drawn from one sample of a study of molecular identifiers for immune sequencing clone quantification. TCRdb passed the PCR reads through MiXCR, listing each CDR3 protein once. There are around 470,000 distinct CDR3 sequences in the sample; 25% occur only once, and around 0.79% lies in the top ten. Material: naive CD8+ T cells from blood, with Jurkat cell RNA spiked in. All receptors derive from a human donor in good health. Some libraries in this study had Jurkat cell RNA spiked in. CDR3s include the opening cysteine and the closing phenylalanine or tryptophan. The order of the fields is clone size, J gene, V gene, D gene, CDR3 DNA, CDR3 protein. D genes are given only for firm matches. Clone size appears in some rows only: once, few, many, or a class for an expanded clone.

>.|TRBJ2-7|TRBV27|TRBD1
TGTGCCAGCAGCTGGACAGGGGGGAGCTCCTACGAGCAGTACTTC
CASSWTGGSSYEQYF
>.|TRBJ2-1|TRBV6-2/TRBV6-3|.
TGTGCCAGCAGTCCCTATAGGGGTAATGAGCAGTTCTTC
CASSPYRGNEQFF
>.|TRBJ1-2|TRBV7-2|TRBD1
TGTGCCAGCAGCTTAAATGACAGGGCTAACTATGGCTACACCTTC
CASSLNDRANYGYTF
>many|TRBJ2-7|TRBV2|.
TGTGCCAGCAATCCTCGAGCCTACGAGCAGTACTTC
CASNPRAYEQYF
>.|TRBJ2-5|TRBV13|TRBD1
TGTGCCAGCAGCCCAACAGGGGGCTCCCAAGAGACCCAGTACTTC
CASSPTGGSQETQYF
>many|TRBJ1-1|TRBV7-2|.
TGTGCCAGCTCCGACACTGAAGCTTTCTTT
CASSDTEAFF
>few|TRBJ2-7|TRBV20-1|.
TGCAGTGCAAAGGACATTAACTCCTACGAGCAGTACTTC
CSAKDINSYEQYF
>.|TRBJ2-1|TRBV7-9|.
TGTGCCAGCAGCAGGGGACGACCCAATGAGCAGTTCTTC
CASSRGRPNEQFF
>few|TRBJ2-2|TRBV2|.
TGTGCCAGCAATGAGAGGCGGACCGGGGAGCTGTTTTTT
CASNERRTGELFF
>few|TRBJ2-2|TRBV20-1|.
TGCAGTGCTAGGGACGGGACAACGAACACCGGGGAGCTGTTTTTT
CSARDGTTNTGELFF
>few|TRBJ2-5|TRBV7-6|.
TGTGCCAGCAGCTTATTAGTGGGCGAATACCAAGAGACCCAGTACTTC
CASSLLVGEYQETQYF
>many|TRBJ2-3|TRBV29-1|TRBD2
TGCAGCGTGGGACTAGCGGGGATGGATACGCAGTATTTT
CSVGLAGMDTQYF
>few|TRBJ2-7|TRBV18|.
TGTGCCAGCTCCCCAGGCGGGGTGCACGAGCAGTACTTC
CASSPGGVHEQYF
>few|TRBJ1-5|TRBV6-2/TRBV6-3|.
TGTGCCAGCAGTTTCCCGTATAGCAATCAGCCCCAGCATTTT
CASSFPYSNQPQHF
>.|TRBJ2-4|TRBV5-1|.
TGCGCCAGCAGCTTGGCGGCGGGGGCGGCCAAAAACATTCAGTACTTC
CASSLAAGAAKNIQYF
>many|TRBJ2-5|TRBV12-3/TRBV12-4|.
TGTGCCAGCAGTCACTCGTACCAAGAGACCCAGTACTTC
CASSHSYQETQYF
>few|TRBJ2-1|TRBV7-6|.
TGTGCCAGCAGCTTATTTCAGGGGGGACCTTCCTACAATGAGCAGTTCTTC
CASSLFQGGPSYNEQFF
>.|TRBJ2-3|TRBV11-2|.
TGTGCCAGCAGCCCCCTCATCGATACGCAGTATTTT
CASSPLIDTQYF
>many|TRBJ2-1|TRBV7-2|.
TGTGCCAGCAGCTGGGGGGCTAGTGTAAACAATGAGCAGTTCTTC
CASSWGASVNNEQFF
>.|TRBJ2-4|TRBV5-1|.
TGCCCCAGCAGCTTACTTCGGCCTAGCGGAGGGGGGGAGGGCAAAAACATTCAGTACTTC
CPSSLLRPSGGGEGKNIQYF
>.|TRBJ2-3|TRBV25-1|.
TGTGCCAGCAGTGTTACAGGGACCCTCACAGATACGCAGTATTTT
CASSVTGTLTDTQYF
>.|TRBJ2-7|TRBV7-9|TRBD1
TGTGCCAGCAGCGCGCGACAGGGTTACGAGCAGTACTTC
CASSARQGYEQYF
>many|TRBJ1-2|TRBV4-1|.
TGCGCCAGCAGCCGGTCCCCGGGCCTCAAAGATGACTATGGCTACACCTTC
CASSRSPGLKDDYGYTF
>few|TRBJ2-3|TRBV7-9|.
TGTGCCAGCAGCCCAGTTATAAGCACAGATACGCAGTATTTT
CASSPVISTDTQYF
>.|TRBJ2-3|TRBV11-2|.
TGTGCCAGCAGCTTAGGCGGGACAAACGCAGGGGATACGCAGTATTTT
CASSLGGTNAGDTQYF
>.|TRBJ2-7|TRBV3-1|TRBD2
TGTGCCAGCAGCCAAGGACTAGCGGGAGGGGTGTACGAGCAGTACTTC
CASSQGLAGGVYEQYF
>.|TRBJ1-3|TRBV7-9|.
TGTGCCAGCAGCTATAGCGGGGCTGCTGGAAACACCATATATTTT
CASSYSGAAGNTIYF
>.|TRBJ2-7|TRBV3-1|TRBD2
TGTGCCAGCAGCCAAGTAACCGGACTAGCGGGGTACGAGCAGTACTTC
CASSQVTGLAGYEQYF
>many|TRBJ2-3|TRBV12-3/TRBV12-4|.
TGTGCCAGCAGGCAGGTGGGGTCGACAGATACGCAGTATTTT
CASRQVGSTDTQYF
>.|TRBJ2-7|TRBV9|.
TGTGCCAGCAGCGTAGGGGGGGTCGTGAACGAGCAGTACTTC
CASSVGGVVNEQYF
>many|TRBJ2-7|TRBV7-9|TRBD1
TGTGCCAGCCGGGGACAGAGCTCCTACGAGCAGTACTTC
CASRGQSSYEQYF
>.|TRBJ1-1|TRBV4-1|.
TGCGCCAGCAGCCAAGATAGGGGTGAAGCTTTCTTT
CASSQDRGEAFF
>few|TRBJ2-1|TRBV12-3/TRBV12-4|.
TGTGCCAGCAGTCCCCTAAAGGCCTACAATGAGCAGTTCTTC
CASSPLKAYNEQFF
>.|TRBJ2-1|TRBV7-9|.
TGTGCCAGCAGCTACACCCGACCTGGAAACTCCTACAATGAGCAGTTCTTC
CASSYTRPGNSYNEQFF
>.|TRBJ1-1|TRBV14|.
TGTACCAGCAGCGAGCGAATGATCACTGAAGCTTTCTTT
CTSSERMITEAFF
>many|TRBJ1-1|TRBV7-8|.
TGTGCCAGCAGCGATCACGACAGAGAGGATGAAGCTTTCTTT
CASSDHDREDEAFF
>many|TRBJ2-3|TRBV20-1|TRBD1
TGCAGTGCTAGAGGCGACAGGGAGCGCACAGATACGCAGTATTTT
CSARGDRERTDTQYF
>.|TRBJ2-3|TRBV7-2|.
TGTGCCAGCAGCTTAGTTGGGCCCGCCGGGGGCACAGATACGCAGTATTTT
CASSLVGPAGGTDTQYF
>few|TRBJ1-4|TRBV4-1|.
TGCGCCAGCAGCCAAGGCGTCGCAACTAATGAAAAACTGTTTTTT
CASSQGVATNEKLFF
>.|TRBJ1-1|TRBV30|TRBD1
TGTGCCTGGAGCCCCACAGGGGAGGTCATGAACACTGAAGCTTTCTTT
CAWSPTGEVMNTEAFF
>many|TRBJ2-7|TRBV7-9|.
TGTGCCAGCAGTCATGCCCGGACAGTCGAGCAGTACTTC
CASSHARTVEQYF
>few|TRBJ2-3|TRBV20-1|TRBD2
TGCAGTGCCCACTTCCTACTAGCGCCAGAAGGGGTTGGGACAGATACGCAGTATTTT
CSAHFLLAPEGVGTDTQYF
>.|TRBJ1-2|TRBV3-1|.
TGTCCCAGCAGTCCTCGAGAGGGCTTTAACTATGGCTACACCTTC
CPSSPREGFNYGYTF
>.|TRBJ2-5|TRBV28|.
TGTGCCAGCAACGGGCAAGAGACCCAGTACTTC
CASNGQETQYF
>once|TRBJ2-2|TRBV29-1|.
TGCAGCGTTGGAGGAGGGATCACCGGGGAGCTGTTTTTT
CSVGGGITGELFF
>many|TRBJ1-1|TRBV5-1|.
TGCGCCAGCACATCGCGCGGAGGCACTGAAGCTTTCTTT
CASTSRGGTEAFF
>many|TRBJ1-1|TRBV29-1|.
TGCAGCGTTGAGCCCGGGGGACAAGCTTTCTTT
CSVEPGGQAFF
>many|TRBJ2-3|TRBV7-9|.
TGTGCCAGCAGCTTAGCGGCAGACTTCACAGATACGCAGTATTTT
CASSLAADFTDTQYF
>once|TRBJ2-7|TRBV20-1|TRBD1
TGCAGTGCTAGGGGGACAGGGGGCTACTACGAGCAGTACTTC
CSARGTGGYYEQYF
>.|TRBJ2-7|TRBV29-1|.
TGCAGCGTTGAAGCAGTGGGCTACGAGCAGTACTTC
CSVEAVGYEQYF
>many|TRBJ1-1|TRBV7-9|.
TGTGCCAGCAGCCTTATGACGCTTGAAGCTTTCTTT
CASSLMTLEAFF
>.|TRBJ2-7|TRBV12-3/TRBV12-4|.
TGTGCCAGCAGTTTATTGGGGCGCCTGAACGAGCAGTACTTC
CASSLLGRLNEQYF
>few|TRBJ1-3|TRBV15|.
TGTGCCACCAGCAGAGAGAGGGGAGGTGGAAACACCATATATTTT
CATSRERGGGNTIYF
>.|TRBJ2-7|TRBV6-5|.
TGTGCCAGCAGTTACACGGGCCCCTACGAGCAGTACTTC
CASSYTGPYEQYF
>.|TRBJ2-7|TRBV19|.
TGTGCCAGTGACTCCGGGAATTCCTACGAGCAGTACTTC
CASDSGNSYEQYF